The entry below describes one T cell receptor beta chain. Its specific antigen is unknown. Base qualities are missing; no much larger clone stands one base away. The time point label for this specimen denotes: baseline before first vaccination. Samples from vaccinated people were obtained from the UK trials COV001 and COV002, which included a single-blind randomized controlled phase 2/3 trial of AZD1222 (ChAdOx1 nCoV-19) in healthy adults. For TCRbeta chain sequencing, PBMC samples from trial participants were taken at day 0 and at day 28 after the second dose. The data stem from a study of T cell responses to AZD1222 COVID-19 vaccine (dated by TCRdb to about 2021). Study-level background: AZD1222 recipients with second doses at about 4 weeks or about 12 weeks were pooled, because spike-specific TCR depth and breadth did not differ between schedules. TCR sequencing covered fewer than 250 trial participants: some 210 given two doses of AZD1222 and 26 given two doses of MenACWY control vaccine. Trial participants were enrolled into age subgroups of 18-55, 56-69 and 70-plus years, which contained roughly 140, 27 and 60 TCR-sequenced participants, respectively. The study at large found these results: Vaccine-associated CD4 TCRs spanned the whole spike protein, with dominant responses in regions 160-218 and 743-854. A significant rise in spike-specific TCR breadth and depth was observed after two AZD1222 doses relative to day 0 and relative to MenACWY recipients. Because no day 14 peak-response samples were available, repertoires were characterized only after the peak T cell response. Participants were mostly white British, with more females than males. The authors suggested clonal diversity may have been underestimated. Conclusions about previously exposed vaccinees are limited, since just 5 to 7 AZD1222 recipients were seropositive for SARS-CoV-2 at baseline. Epitopes outside the regions mutated in the B.1.351 and B.1.1.7 variants were reportedly recognized by nearly half of the unique spike-specific TCRs. The 56-69-year group was small, and its depth increase did not reach significance, likely because of low power.

The CDR3 regions of human TCRbeta chains were subjected to immunosequencing. The authors processed their data as follows. Repertoire TCRs were matched against a reference library of SARS-CoV-2-specific TCRs generated with the MIRA antigen-specificity platform. Breadth meant the fraction of unique TCRs that were SARS-CoV-2-associated, whereas depth meant the fraction of total T cells that were SARS-CoV-2-associated. Using the MIRA data, each spike-specific TCR was mapped to the spike region that the TCR reacts to and placed in a CD4 or CD8 class. Log10-transformed breadth and depth values were compared by one-way ANOVA with Sidak's multiple comparisons tests. TCRdb limited this immuneACCESS table to in-frame rearrangements with V and J called. A share of clones is missing; checked studies link under half to unresolved V genes, and the rest is unexplained. The DNA was the basis for D and trimming; V, J and clone size are from that table. Across this sample there are fewer than 150,000 clones, with approximately 86% seen only once. The leading ten clones occupy over 5% of the sample.

CDR1 and CDR2 are read off the germline V gene as MGHRA and YSYEKL. V gives up 2 bases and J gives up 2 bases, and the segment between their germline ends measures 18 bases. The CDR3 spans 17 residues, from the cysteine through the phenylalanine. Of the read, only the CDR3 DNA is kept; its 51 bases are in frame from base 1. This sequence originates from an adult in good health. Sequenced here: peripheral blood, sampled on day 0 of AZD1222 vaccination. The chain uses TRBV4-1 and TRBJ1-1; perhaps TRBD1 is the D gene, with 6 bases matching. The CDR3 has the sequence CASSQRSLGTHNTEAFF. The nucleotide sequence is given as TGCGCCAGCAGCCAAAGGAGTCTCGGGACACATAACACTGAAGCTTTCTTT.